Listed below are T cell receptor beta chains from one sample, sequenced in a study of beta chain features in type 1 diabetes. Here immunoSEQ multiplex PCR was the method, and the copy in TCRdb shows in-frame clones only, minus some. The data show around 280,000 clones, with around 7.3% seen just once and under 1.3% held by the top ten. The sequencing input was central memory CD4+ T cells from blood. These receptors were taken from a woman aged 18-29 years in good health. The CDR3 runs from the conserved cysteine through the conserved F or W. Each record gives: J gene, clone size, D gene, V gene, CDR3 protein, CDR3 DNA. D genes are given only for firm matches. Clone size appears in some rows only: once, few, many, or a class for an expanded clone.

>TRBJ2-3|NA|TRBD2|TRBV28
CASSLGTSGGAYTQYF
TGTGCCAGCAGTTTAGGGACTAGCGGGGGGGCTTATACGCAGTATTTT
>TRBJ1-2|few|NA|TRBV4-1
CASSLAPWGQGRGGYTF
TGCGCCAGCAGCCTCGCCCCCTGGGGGCAGGGGAGGGGTGGCTACACCTTC
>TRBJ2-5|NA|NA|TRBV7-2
CASSASGETQYF
TGTGCCAGCAGCGCCAGCGGAGAGACCCAGTACTTC
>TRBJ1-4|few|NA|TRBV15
CAIGRGNEKLFF
TGTGCCATTGGACGGGGGAATGAAAAACTGTTTTTT
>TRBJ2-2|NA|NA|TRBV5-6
CASSLEGAVANTGELFF
TGTGCCAGCAGCCTGGAGGGGGCAGTGGCGAACACCGGGGAGCTGTTTTTT
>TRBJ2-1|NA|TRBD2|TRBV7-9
CASSLVGPSGSNEQFF
TGTGCCAGCAGCTTAGTAGGGCCTAGCGGGAGCAATGAGCAGTTCTTC
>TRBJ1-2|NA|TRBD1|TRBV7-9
CASSLDGPTGAGGGYTF
TGTGCCAGCAGCTTAGACGGACCGACAGGGGCCGGGGGAGGCTACACCTTC
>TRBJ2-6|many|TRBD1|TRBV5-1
CASSYRGKEAGANVLTF
TGCGCCAGCAGCTACAGGGGTAAGGAGGCTGGGGCCAACGTCCTGACTTTC
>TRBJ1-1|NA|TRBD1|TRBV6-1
CASSSQPGGNTEAFF
TGTGCCAGCAGTTCCCAACCAGGGGGGAACACTGAAGCTTTCTTT
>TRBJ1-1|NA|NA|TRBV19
CASSIKPSTEAFF
TGTGCCAGTAGTATCAAGCCTTCCACTGAAGCTTTCTTT
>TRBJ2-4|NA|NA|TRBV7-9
CASSLVGGLAKNIQYF
TGTGCCAGCAGCTTAGTAGGGGGTCTAGCCAAAAACATTCAGTACTTC
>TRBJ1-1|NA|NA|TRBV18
CASSPALSRSLMGTEAFF
TGTGCCAGCTCACCGGCTTTGAGCAGGAGTCTTATGGGCACTGAAGCTTTCTTT
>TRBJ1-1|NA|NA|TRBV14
CASSRADSIEAFF
TGTGCCAGCAGCCGGGCGGACAGTATTGAAGCTTTCTTT
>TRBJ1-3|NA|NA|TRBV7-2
CASSFAAGNTIYF
TGTGCCAGCAGTTTCGCCGCTGGAAACACCATATATTTT
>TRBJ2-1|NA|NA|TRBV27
CASSSAFSVREQFF
TGTGCCAGCAGTTCAGCCTTTAGCGTACGTGAGCAGTTCTTC
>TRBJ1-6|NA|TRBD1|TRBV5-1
CASSPQPGGENSPLHF
TGCGCCAGCAGCCCCCAGCCAGGGGGGGAGAATTCACCCCTCCACTTT
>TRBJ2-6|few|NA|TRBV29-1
CSVEVQGANVLTF
TGCAGCGTTGAGGTACAGGGGGCCAACGTCCTGACTTTC
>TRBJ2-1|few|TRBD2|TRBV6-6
CASSYQREKNNEQFF
TGTGCCAGCAGTTATCAGCGGGAAAAGAATAATGAGCAGTTCTTC
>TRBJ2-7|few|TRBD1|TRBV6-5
CASRDRGPYEQYF
TGTGCCAGCAGGGACAGGGGTCCCTACGAGCAGTACTTC
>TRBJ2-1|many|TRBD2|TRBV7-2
CASSLRLASNEQFF
TGTGCCAGCAGCCTCCGACTAGCGTCAAATGAGCAGTTCTTC
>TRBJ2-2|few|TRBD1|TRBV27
CASSLTGTETTGELFF
TGTGCCAGCTCCCTGACAGGGACGGAGACCACCGGGGAGCTGTTTTTT
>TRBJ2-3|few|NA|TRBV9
CASSVAVSTDTQYF
TGTGCCAGCAGCGTAGCTGTAAGCACAGATACGCAGTATTTT
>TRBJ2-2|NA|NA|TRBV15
CATSNSRELFF
TGTGCCACCAGCAATTCGCGGGAGCTGTTTTTT
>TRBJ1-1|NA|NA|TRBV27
CASSLSRNTEAFF
TGTGCCAGCAGTTTATCCCGCAACACTGAAGCTTTCTTT
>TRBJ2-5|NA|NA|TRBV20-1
CSMDHQETQYF
TGCAGTATGGACCACCAGGAGACCCAGTACTTC
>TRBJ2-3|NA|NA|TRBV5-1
CASSLAMPLRSTDTQYF
TGCGCCAGCAGCTTGGCCATGCCTCTCCGGAGCACAGATACGCAGTATTTT
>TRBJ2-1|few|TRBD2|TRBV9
CASSVGTSGGLSYNEQFF
TGTGCCAGCAGCGTGGGTACTAGCGGGGGCCTATCCTACAATGAGCAGTTCTTC
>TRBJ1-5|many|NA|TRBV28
CASSSGHSNQPQHF
TGTGCCAGCAGTTCGGGACATAGCAATCAGCCCCAGCATTTT
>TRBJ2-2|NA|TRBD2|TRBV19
CASSILAGEVGELFF
TGTGCCAGTAGTATCCTAGCGGGAGAGGTCGGGGAGCTGTTTTTT
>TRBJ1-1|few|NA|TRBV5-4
CASRDGPLNTEAFF
TGTGCCAGCAGAGACGGACCTCTGAACACTGAAGCTTTCTTT
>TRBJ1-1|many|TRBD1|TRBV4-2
CASSQETGGYTEAFF
TGTGCCAGCAGCCAAGAGACAGGGGGCTACACTGAAGCTTTCTTT
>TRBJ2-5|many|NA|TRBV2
CASRGYSFQETQYF
TGTGCCAGCAGGGGGTACAGCTTCCAAGAGACCCAGTACTTC
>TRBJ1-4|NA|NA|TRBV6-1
CASSPPRGEGEKLFF
TGTGCCAGCAGTCCTCCACGTGGTGAAGGGGAAAAACTGTTTTTT
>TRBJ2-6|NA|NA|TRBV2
CASRFSRDTLFSGANVLTF
TGTGCCAGCAGATTCTCCCGGGACACCTTATTCTCTGGGGCCAACGTCCTGACTTTC
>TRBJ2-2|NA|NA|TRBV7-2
CASSLFGGLLTGELFF
TGTGCCAGCAGCTTATTTGGCGGCCTTCTGACCGGGGAGCTGTTTTTT
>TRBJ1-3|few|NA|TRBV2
CASSEGGGNTIYF
TGTGCCAGCAGTGAGGGAGGAGGAAACACCATATATTTT
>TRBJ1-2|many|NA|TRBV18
CASSPMGDPNYGYTF
TGTGCCAGCTCCCCCATGGGGGATCCTAACTATGGCTACACCTTC
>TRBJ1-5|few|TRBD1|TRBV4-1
CASSPAPGQVNQPQHF
TGCGCCAGCAGCCCTGCTCCGGGACAGGTCAATCAGCCCCAGCATTTT
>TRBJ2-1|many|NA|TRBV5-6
CASSLGGRPYNEQFF
TGTGCCAGCAGCTTGGGAGGGAGGCCCTACAATGAGCAGTTCTTC
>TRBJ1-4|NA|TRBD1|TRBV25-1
CASRDRSGNEKLFF
TGTGCCAGCAGGGACAGGTCGGGTAATGAAAAACTGTTTTTT
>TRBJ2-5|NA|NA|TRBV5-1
CASSLDGAATQYF
TGCGCCAGCAGCTTGGATGGGGCGGCGACCCAGTACTTC
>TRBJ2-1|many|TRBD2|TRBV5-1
CASSLKSSGTHEQFF
TGCGCCAGCAGCTTGAAGTCTAGCGGGACGCATGAGCAGTTCTTC
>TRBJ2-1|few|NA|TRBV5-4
CASRPDGASYNEQFF
TGTGCCAGCAGACCGGACGGAGCCTCCTACAATGAGCAGTTCTTC
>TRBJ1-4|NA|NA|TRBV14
CASSQRGAGEKLFF
TGTGCCAGCAGCCAAAGGGGGGCCGGAGAAAAACTGTTTTTT
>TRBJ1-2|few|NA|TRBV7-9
CASSSKGSSF
TGTGCCAGCAGCTCCAAGGGATCTTCCTTC
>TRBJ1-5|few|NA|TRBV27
CASSERLPNQPQHF
TGTGCCAGCAGTGAAAGGCTACCGAATCAGCCCCAGCATTTT
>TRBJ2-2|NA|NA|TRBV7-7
CAVPTFGKSTGELFF
TGTGCCGTTCCAACGTTTGGGAAGAGCACCGGGGAGCTGTTTTTT
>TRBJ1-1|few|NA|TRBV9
CASSPEGGLGTEAFF
TGTGCCAGCAGCCCTGAGGGGGGGCTGGGCACTGAAGCTTTCTTT
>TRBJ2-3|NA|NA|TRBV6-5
CASSYLGSTDTQYF
TGTGCCAGCAGTTACTTAGGGTCCACAGATACGCAGTATTTT
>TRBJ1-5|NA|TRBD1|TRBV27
CASSRGTGKQPQHF
TGTGCCAGCAGTAGGGGGACAGGGAAACAGCCCCAGCATTTT
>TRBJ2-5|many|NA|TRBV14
CASSPGWSRETQYF
TGTGCCAGCAGCCCCGGATGGTCCCGAGAGACCCAGTACTTC
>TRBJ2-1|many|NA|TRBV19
CASSITGLGYNEQFF
TGTGCCAGTAGTATAACGGGACTCGGCTACAATGAGCAGTTCTTC
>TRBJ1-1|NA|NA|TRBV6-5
CASSARTRPREAFF
TGTGCCAGCAGTGCACGCACGAGACCTAGGGAAGCTTTCTTT
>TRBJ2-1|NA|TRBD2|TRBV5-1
CASSPGTSGYNEQFF
TGCGCCAGCAGCCCCGGGACTAGCGGTTACAATGAGCAGTTCTTC
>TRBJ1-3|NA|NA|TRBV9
CASSVVGSNTIYF
TGTGCCAGCAGCGTAGTTGGTTCAAACACCATATATTTT